A single sample is the source of the 13 T cell receptor beta chains below, sequenced in a study of blood T cell repertoires in COVID-19 (TCRdb year 2020). Preparation of the library involved the immunoSEQ multiplex PCR assay. The table comes from immuneACCESS by way of TCRdb, which keeps in-frame sequences with V and J called. Part of the clones is missing from these tables; in studies checked, under half for an unresolved V gene and the rest for unknown reasons. The sample table lists about 190,000 clones, approximately 86% of them with a count of one. The ten largest clones take up around 5.2% of the sample. Sequencing was carried out using PBMCs or T cells enriched from blood (not recorded which). The receptor set was obtained from a woman in her sixties with acute COVID-19.

The chain is built from TRBV7-2 and TRBJ2-1; D may be TRBD2 (7 bases). Germline assignment: CDR1 SGHTA and CDR2 FQGNSA. Trimming stripped 8 bases from V and 2 bases from J, with 10 bases between. The CDR3 is 13 residues long. In DNA form, the CDR3 reads TGTGCCAGCGGGGGGGGCCCCTACAATGAGCAGTTCTTC. Its protein product is CASGGGPYNEQFF.

The chain couples TRBV24-1 to TRBJ1-2; TRBD1 matches 8 bases. Germline CDR1 reads KGHDR; CDR2 reads SFDVKD. CDR3 size: 16 residues. V shed 4 bases and J 3 bases; nucleotides not matched to a gene: 9. CDR3 DNA sequence: TGTGCCACCAGTGACCCAGGACAGGGCAGCTACTATGGCTACACCTTC. Protein sequence: CATSDPGQGSYYGYTF.

J is TRBJ1-5 and V is TRBV7-9; D is unclear. The CDR3 loop spans 14 amino acids. V was shortened by 2 bases and J by 4 bases, with 9 bases between the two germline ends. Per the germline V gene, CDR1 is SEHNR and CDR2 is FQNEAQ (reference sequence). The CDR3 DNA reads as TGTGCCAGCAGCTTAAAGAATGAGAATCAGCCCCAGCATTTT. Its translation: CASSLKNENQPQHF. Supplemented by reference TRBV7-9 and TRBJ1-5, the full variable domain reads DTGVSQNPRHKITKRGQNVTFRCDPISEHNRLYWYRQTLGQGPEFLTYFQNEAQLEKSRLLSDRFSAERPKGSFSTLEIQRTEQGDSAMYLCASSLKNENQPQHFGDGTRLSIL.

The chain uses TRBV24-1 and TRBJ2-6; 8 positions agree with TRBD2. This CDR3 spans 18 amino acids. The germline V gene has CDR1 KGHDR and CDR2 SFDVKD. The ends lost 5 bases at V and 0 bases at J; junction bases unmatched: 8. CDR3 in amino acids: CATSVAGGYGSGANVLTF. The CDR3 nucleotides read TGTGCCACCAGTGTGGCGGGAGGATACGGCTCTGGGGCCAACGTCCTGACTTTC.

This rearrangement joins TRBV10-2 to TRBJ2-7; 9 bases align to TRBD2. The germline gives CDR1 WSHSY, CDR2 SAAADI. This CDR3 has 13 amino acids. After removal of 6 bases from V and 4 bases from J, the junction contained 4 bases not matched to a gene. In DNA form, the CDR3 reads TGCGCCAGCAGAGCGGGGGGAGCTTACGAGCAGTACGTC. It specifies CASRAGGAYEQYV.

The chain recombines TRBV28 with TRBJ2-3; TRBD1 agrees at 7 bases. The CDR3 runs 16 residues. V shed 2 bases, J shed 2 bases, and the junction held 7 bases outside the gene matches. Germline V gives CDR1 MDHEN, CDR2 SYDVKM. For the CDR3, the DNA is TGTGCCAGCAGTTTACAGACAGGGCAGGACACAGATACGCAGTATTTT. Its translation is CASSLQTGQDTDTQYF.

This clone appeared a single time. The chain joins TRBV11-2 to TRBJ1-2, with D possibly being TRBD1 (6 bases). The CDR3 totals 12 residues. Trimming pared 4 bases from V and 14 bases from J, leaving 17 bases between. Germline CDR1 and CDR2: SGHAT and FQNNGV. CDR3 loop: CASSSPRTAGTF. The CDR3 nucleotides are TGTGCCAGCAGCTCCCCTCGGACAGCGGGGACCTTC.

This clone was counted once. The V gene is TRBV7-2, the J gene TRBJ1-4, with 7 bases that match TRBD1. CDR1 is SGHTA and CDR2 is FQGNSA in the germline V gene. V was pared by 5 bases and J by 8 bases, with 8 bases of the junction left unmatched. The CDR3 loop spans 14 amino acids. The CDR3 is CASSVRQGGEKLFF. In DNA, the CDR3 is TGTGCCAGCAGCGTCAGACAGGGCGGCGAAAAACTGTTTTTT.

V gene TRBV13 combines with J gene TRBJ2-7; 8 bases match TRBD2. Trimming removed 1 base from V and 5 bases from J; junction bases left unmatched: 10. This CDR3 is 16 amino acids long. The germline V gene has CDR1 PRHDT and CDR2 FYEKMQ (reference sequence). CDR3 sequence (DNA): TGTGCCAGCAGCTTAGTCCTAGCGGGTACGTTCAACGAGCAGTACTTC. Amino acids: CASSLVLAGTFNEQYF.

This clone was counted only a few times. The genes are TRBV5-4 and TRBJ1-3, with D possibly matching TRBD1 (5 bases). The V gene's germline CDR1 is SGHNT and CDR2 YYREEE (reference sequence). This CDR3 has 14 residues. Trimming removed 0 bases from V and 4 bases from J, with 8 bases in between. As DNA, the CDR3 is TGTGCCAGCAGCTTGGAGACAGTGGGAAACACCATATATTTT. Translated, it gives CASSLETVGNTIYF. Looking up the rest from reference TRBV5-4 and TRBJ1-3 gives the full variable domain: ETGVTQSPTHLIKTRGQQVTLRCSSQSGHNTVSWYQQALGQGPQFIFQYYREEENGRGNFPPRFSGLQFPNYSSELNVNALELDDSALYLCASSLETVGNTIYFGEGSWLTVV.

This chain connects TRBV3-1 (or the pseudogene TRBV3-2) to TRBJ2-7; TRBD1 matches 7 bases. There are 16 residues in the CDR3. Looked up from germline, CDR1 is LGHDT and CDR2 is YNNKEL (reference sequence). The trim removed 0 bases at V and 5 bases at J, leaving 10 bases unmatched. As DNA, the CDR3 is TGTGCCAGCAGCCAAGAAGGGCAGGGGGTTCGAAACGAGCAGTACGTC. Amino acid sequence: CASSQEGQGVRNEQYV.

This chain uses TRBV19 with TRBJ2-3; 8 bases map to TRBD1. Unmatched junction bases numbered 3, after V lost 7 bases and J lost 6 bases. Per the germline V gene, CDR1 is LNHDA and CDR2 is SQIVND (reference sequence). The CDR3 is 12 amino acids. As DNA, the CDR3 is TGTGCCAGTACCAGGGGGCGGGATACGCAGTATTTT. It is translated as CASTRGRDTQYF. The whole variable domain, remainder taken from reference TRBV19 and TRBJ2-3, is DGGITQSPKYLFRKEGQNVTLSCEQNLNHDAMYWYRQDPGQGLRLIYYSQIVNDFQKGDIAEGYSVSREKKESFPLTVTSAQKNPTAFYLCASTRGRDTQYFGPGTRLTVL.

The chain couples TRBV6-1 to TRBJ1-3; D unresolved. The CDR3 runs to 15 residues. The V gene lost 0 bases and the J gene lost 0 bases, with 6 bases spanning the gap. In germline, CDR1 is MNHNS, CDR2 SASEGT. CDR3 in DNA: TGTGCCAGCAGTGAAGCCGGGGTCTCTGGAAACACCATATATTTT. Translating it yields CASSEAGVSGNTIYF.